This is a list of T cell receptor beta chains from one sample in a study of chemoradiotherapy in HPV16-positive cancers. Clones were sequenced by immunoSEQ multiplex PCR, and TCRdb holds only the in-frame ones, with some missing. Of 8,000 to 9,000 clones listed, approximately 71% are singletons. This specimen was collected from a patient who underwent chemoradiotherapy. These receptors originate from a human donor with HPV-associated anogenital cancer. Both conserved end residues are part of each CDR3. Fields, in order: V gene, D gene, J gene, clone size, CDR3 DNA, CDR3 protein. A D gene is named only where the DNA matches it firmly. Not every row has a clone size; where given, it reads once, few, many or a size class.

V: TRBV11-2; D: .; J: TRBJ1-2; size: .; DNA: TGTGCCAGCAGCGGGCAGGGAGCGCATGGCTACACCTTC; CDR3: CASSGQGAHGYTF
V: TRBV27; D: TRBD1; J: TRBJ2-4; size: few; DNA: TGTGCCAGCAGTTTACCCCCTGGGACAGGGGAAGTCATTCAGTACTTC; CDR3: CASSLPPGTGEVIQYF
V: TRBV5-6; D: .; J: TRBJ2-7; size: .; DNA: TGTGCCAGCAGCCCCGGTTTCGCCTACGAGCAGTACTTC; CDR3: CASSPGFAYEQYF
V: TRBV5-6; D: TRBD2; J: TRBJ2-1; size: once; DNA: TGTGCCAGCAGCTTGGAATTTGCGGGAGGGGATGAGCAGTTCTTC; CDR3: CASSLEFAGGDEQFF
V: TRBV30; D: .; J: TRBJ1-2; size: .; DNA: TGTGCCTGGAGGGGGGGGGACTATGGCTACACCTTC; CDR3: CAWRGGDYGYTF
V: TRBV18; D: .; J: TRBJ2-3; size: .; DNA: TGTGCCAGCTCACCAATGGGGGACGGGGCGCAGTATTTT; CDR3: CASSPMGDGAQYF
V: TRBV7-9; D: .; J: TRBJ1-4; size: .; DNA: TGTGCCAGCAGCTCAACAGACCCACTAGGAGGAAAACTGTTTTTT; CDR3: CASSSTDPLGGKLFF
V: TRBV6-5; D: .; J: TRBJ2-5; size: .; DNA: TGTGCCAGCAGAAACAGGGAGGGAGAGACCCAGTACTTC; CDR3: CASRNREGETQYF
V: TRBV19; D: TRBD2; J: TRBJ2-7; size: .; DNA: TGTGCCAGTAGTCCCGGGGGCGGGAGGGCCGACGAGCAGTACTTC; CDR3: CASSPGGGRADEQYF
V: TRBV7-9; D: .; J: TRBJ1-1; size: .; DNA: TGTGCCAGCAGTTTTGCGGCCGGCGGCACTGAAGCTTTCTTT; CDR3: CASSFAAGGTEAFF
V: TRBV7-6; D: TRBD1; J: TRBJ2-7; size: few; DNA: TGTGCCAGCAGCCCCGGACAGGGGATGAATTACGAGCAGTACTTC; CDR3: CASSPGQGMNYEQYF
V: TRBV5-1; D: .; J: TRBJ2-7; size: .; DNA: TGCGCCAGCAGCTTGGTTCCAGGGACCTACGAGCAGTACTTC; CDR3: CASSLVPGTYEQYF
V: TRBV6-5; D: TRBD2; J: TRBJ2-7; size: .; DNA: TGTGCCAGTTCAGCGGGAGGAACCTACGAGCAGTACTTC; CDR3: CASSAGGTYEQYF
V: TRBV30; D: TRBD2; J: TRBJ2-1; size: .; DNA: TGTGCCTGGAATTTCGGGGGGGCCTCCTACAATGAGCAGTTCTTC; CDR3: CAWNFGGASYNEQFF
V: TRBV4-1; D: .; J: TRBJ1-4; size: .; DNA: TGCGCCAGCAGTCGGCTTAATGAAAAACTGTTTTTT; CDR3: CASSRLNEKLFF
V: TRBV5-6; D: TRBD2; J: TRBJ2-7; size: once; DNA: TGTGCCAGCAGCCTAACCCTGGGGCGGGAGCTCTCCTACGAGCAGTACTTC; CDR3: CASSLTLGRELSYEQYF
V: TRBV19; D: TRBD2; J: TRBJ2-1; size: .; DNA: TGTGCCAGTAGTATAGATTCCGGCGCCAGACTAGCTTACAATGAGCAGTTCTTC; CDR3: CASSIDSGARLAYNEQFF